The clone carrying this TCR beta chain was detected many times. Its matching antigen is unknown. The data are from a study of tumor and adjacent non-tumor tissue in lung cancer. Study in general: There were some 11 adenocarcinoma, a couple of squamous cell carcinoma and 1 small cell lung cancer cases. Approximately 4 million productive TCRbeta reads were obtained per sample on average.

TCRbeta libraries were built with three rounds of nested PCR, modified from ARM-PCR. TCRdb itself ran the multiplex PCR reads through MiXCR, one entry per CDR3 protein. The repertoire holds about 80,000 distinct CDR3 sequences, about two thirds seen once, with under 9.5% in the top ten. The study's findings and limits: Compared with tumor, normal lung showed significantly lower TCR diversity. Tumor repertoires had a smaller top 100 clone share than normal lung.

RNA was extracted from bulk tissue without any cell sorting. The germline gives CDR1 LGHNA, CDR2 YNFKEQ. J gave up 2 bases and V 3 bases, and 7 bases lay outside the gene matches. The CDR3 contains 16 residues. The chain carries TRBV4-2 and TRBJ2-1, with TRBD2 matching 7 bases. The clonotype comes from a woman aged 40 to 50 with non-small cell lung cancer. The source material was lung tumor tissue. CDR3 sequence reads: CASSQETAGAYNEQFF. Here the CDR3 DNA reads TGTGCCAGCAGCCAGGAGACGGCGGGAGCCTACAATGAGCAGTTCTTC.